The present T cell receptor (beta chain) was sequenced within a study of T cell changes during pregnancy in multiple sclerosis. The repertoire was sequenced with immunoSEQ multiplex PCR; TCRdb's copy has only in-frame clones and lacks some. This table has fewer than 60,000 clones, roughly 90% appearing once. After removal of 3 bases from V and 4 bases from J, the junction contained 4 bases not matched to a gene. The CDR3 spans 14 residues. The germline gives CDR1 SGHRS, CDR2 YFSETQ. Sequences were derived from peripheral blood, sampled after pregnancy. The TCR was taken from a female donor in good health, enrolled as a control in a pregnancy study. The chain uses TRBV5-1 and TRBJ2-3, with 8 bases lining up with TRBD1. The CDR3, as DNA: TGCGCCAGCAGCTCAGGGGGCAGCGCAGATACGCAGTATTTT. Protein: CASSSGGSADTQYF.